By its share, the clone carrying this T cell receptor (beta chain) is medium-sized. This entry is derived from a study of sequential checkpoint blockade in melanoma. Only in-frame clones appear in the TCRdb table, and some are missing; sequencing was by immunoSEQ multiplex PCR. The table records some 9,300 clones, 60% to 80% of them present only once. V was shortened by 7 bases and J by 1 base, with 16 bases between the two germline ends. The CDR3 has 15 residues. The germline V gene has CDR1 MNHEY and CDR2 SMNVEV (reference sequence). The treatment: randomized to nivolumab then ipilimumab (arm A) or the reverse (arm B).

The chain combines TRBV27 with TRBJ1-1; D is undetermined. The sample was CD8+ T cells sorted from blood (inferred from file names), taken from a patient given nivolumab and ipilimumab in sequence. This clonotype was obtained from a human donor with melanoma. CDR3 amino acids: CASNLAGAGNTEAFF. CDR3 DNA: TGTGCCAGCAACCTTGCGGGAGCAGGGAACACTGAAGCTTTCTTT.